The 25 T cell receptor beta chains listed next were all sequenced from one sample in a study of cytomegalovirus exposure and HLA in healthy donors. The PCR was carried out with 60 Vbeta primers and 13 Jbeta primers. Generated by immunoSEQ multiplex PCR, the TCRdb table keeps only in-frame clones and is missing some. The table has about 140,000 clones, around 77% seen once. The sample comprised PBMCs. These receptors originate from a man younger than 45 in good health and CMV-seronegative.

The table lists this clone with a few counts. The rearrangement links TRBV2 to TRBJ2-5, with 11 bases aligning to TRBD2. Germline V gene data show CDR1 as SNHLY and CDR2 as FYNNEI. The CDR3 runs to 14 residues. The V and J ends lost 6 bases and 5 bases, in that order; junction bases with no gene match: 5. The CDR3 sequence: CASSLRTSGETQYF. CDR3 in DNA: TGTGCCAGCAGCCTAAGGACTAGCGGGGAGACCCAGTACTTC.

Here the CDR3 reads CASRRVDYGYTF. The CDR3, as DNA: TGTGCCAGCCGGCGGGTAGACTATGGCTACACCTTC. The gene calls are TRBV6-1 and TRBJ1-2; D is unresolved. Germline V CDR1 and CDR2: MNHNS, SASEGT. V lost 8 bases and J lost 3, with 10 bases in between. The CDR3 consists of 12 residues.

There are a few counts of this clone. V and J are TRBV27 and TRBJ2-2; D is ambiguous. V was shortened by 4 bases and J by 2 bases, with 14 bases between the two germline ends. Germline CDR1 and CDR2: MNHEY and SMNVEV (reference sequence). This CDR3 comprises 16 residues. The chain's CDR3 is CASSSLESANTGELFF. In DNA form, the CDR3 reads TGTGCCAGCAGTTCGCTCGAGAGCGCCAACACCGGGGAGCTGTTTTTT.

Here the CDR3 reads CASSGGHQGTGELFF. DNA of the CDR3: TGTGCCAGCTCAGGGGGACACCAGGGCACCGGGGAGCTGTTTTTT. The genes are TRBV18 and TRBJ2-2, with D maybe TRBD1 (6 bases). Germline CDR1 and CDR2: KGHSH and LQKENI. The CDR3 runs 15 residues. Between the trimmed V and J ends, which lost 5 bases and 4 bases, there was a span of 14 bases.

The rearrangement uses TRBV5-1 and TRBJ2-3; 8 nucleotides match TRBD2. V gave up 0 bases and J gave up 5 bases; unmatched junction bases: 11. The germline CDR1 and CDR2 sequences are SGHRS and YFSETQ. The CDR3 consists of 17 residues. CDR3 in amino acids: CASSLAVAGRAEDTQYF. In DNA form, the CDR3 reads TGCGCCAGCAGCTTGGCCGTCGCCGGGAGGGCTGAAGATACGCAGTATTTT.

The chain's CDR3 is CATQVANVLTF. For the CDR3, the DNA is TGTGCCACCCAGGTCGCCAACGTCCTGACTTTC. This sequence joins TRBV6-5 and TRBJ2-6; D not certain. Germline CDR1 and CDR2: MNHEY and SVGAGI. The germline V and J ends were trimmed by 10 bases and 7 bases, with 8 bases remaining between them. The CDR3 spans 11 residues.

There are a few counts of this clone. The J gene is TRBJ2-3, the V gene TRBV30; 8 bases fit TRBD2. Germline V gives CDR1 GTSNPN, CDR2 SVGIG (reference sequence). The CDR3 loop spans 13 amino acids. The J segment lost 5 bases and the V segment lost 5 bases, leaving 6 bases of the junction unmatched. For the CDR3, the DNA is TGTGCCTGGGGACAGCGGGAGAGAGATACGCAGTATTTT. Protein: CAWGQRERDTQYF.

This rearrangement joins TRBV9 to TRBJ2-1; 13 bases are a match to TRBD2. The germline V gene encodes CDR1 SGDLS and CDR2 YYNGEE. CDR3 length equals 16 residues. Trimming removed 0 bases from V and 7 bases from J; junction bases left unmatched: 4. CDR3 DNA sequence: TGTGCCAGCAGCGTAGCCGGGACTAGCGGGGTAAATGAGCAGTTCTTC. Translated, it gives CASSVAGTSGVNEQFF.

The sample holds one count of this clone. The chain links TRBV29-1 to TRBJ2-3, with 14 positions matching TRBD2. Germline V gives CDR1 SQVTM, CDR2 ANQGSEA. The length of the CDR3 is 18 residues. After removal of 6 bases from V and 2 bases from J, the junction contained 13 bases not matched to a gene. CDR3 sequence: CSVGGLGTSGSYTDTQYF. For the CDR3, the DNA is TGCAGCGTGGGAGGGTTAGGGACTAGCGGGAGTTACACAGATACGCAGTATTTT.

The rearrangement links TRBV15 to TRBJ2-7; 11 bases fit TRBD2. Germline-derived CDR1 and CDR2 are LNHNV and YYDKDF (reference sequence). The ends lost 3 bases at V and 4 bases at J; junction bases unmatched: 2. There are 14 residues in the CDR3. The CDR3: CATSRGLAVYEQYF. In nucleotides, the CDR3 is TGTGCCACCAGCAGGGGACTAGCGGTTTACGAGCAGTACTTC.

This chain uses TRBV6-6 with TRBJ2-7; D not resolved. The CDR3 runs 14 residues. V was pared by 3 bases and J by 2 bases, with 11 bases between. Germline V lookup: CDR1 MNHNY, CDR2 SVGAGI (reference sequence). CDR3 sequence: CASSYGQLPYEQYF. CDR3 nucleotides: TGTGCCAGCAGTTATGGGCAGCTCCCCTACGAGCAGTACTTC.

This chain links TRBV11-2 with TRBJ2-5; TRBD1 agrees at 9 bases. The closer fit of TRBJ2-7 to the DNA end suggests the J call may be wrong. The CDR3 length is 16 residues. CDR1 and CDR2 (germline): SGHAT, FQNNGV. CDR3 in amino acids: CASSLVLQGASYEQYF. CDR3 in DNA: TGTGCCAGCAGCTTAGTTTTACAGGGGGCTAGCTACGAGCAGTACTTC.

This rearrangement joins TRBV7-3 to TRBJ2-1; 8 bases are a match to TRBD2. Unmatched junction bases numbered 10, after V lost 2 bases and J lost 1 base. The CDR3 is 18 residues long. Germline V gene sequence: CDR1 SGHTA, CDR2 FQGTGA. CDR3 nucleotide sequence: TGTGCCAGCAGCTTACCCGGTTCCGGGACTAGTTCCTACAATGAGCAGTTCTTC. Translated: CASSLPGSGTSSYNEQFF.

The chain employs TRBV10-3 and TRBJ2-1; 10 bases line up with TRBD1. This CDR3 has 15 residues. Looked up from germline, CDR1 is ENHRY and CDR2 is SYGVKD. After removal of 7 bases from V and 2 bases from J, the junction contained 5 bases not matched to a gene. The CDR3 DNA follows: TGTGCCATCACCCGGGACAGGGGACCCTACAATGAGCAGTTCTTC. This translates into CAITRDRGPYNEQFF.

This chain connects TRBV19 to TRBJ2-2; 8 bases are shared with TRBD2. Trimming at V came to 9 bases and at J to 4 bases, leaving 7 bases not matched to a gene. The CDR3 is 14 amino acids. Germline lookup yields CDR1 LNHDA and CDR2 SQIVND (reference sequence). CDR3 loop: CASHRGGITGELFF. CDR3 nucleotides: TGTGCCAGCCACCGGGGGGGGATCACCGGGGAGCTGTTTTTT. The full variable domain, rest sourced from reference TRBV19 and TRBJ2-2, is DGGITQSPKYLFRKEGQNVTLSCEQNLNHDAMYWYRQDPGQGLRLIYYSQIVNDFQKGDIAEGYSVSREKKESFPLTVTSAQKNPTAFYLCASHRGGITGELFFGEGSRLTVL.

Only a few counts were recorded for this clone. The chain has TRBV5-4 and TRBJ2-7; 11 bases are shared with TRBD2. Germline CDR1 reads SGHNT; CDR2 reads YYREEE (reference sequence). V was clipped by 6 bases and J by 5 bases; unmatched bases: 10. This CDR3 region has 15 residues. The CDR3 coding sequence is TGTGCCAGCACCCGGGGCGTACTAGCGGGAGACGAGCAGTACTTC. Translating it yields CASTRGVLAGDEQYF.

The rearrangement links TRBV6-1 to TRBJ2-1, with D possibly TRBD2 on 7 matching bases. Germline V gene sequence: CDR1 MNHNS, CDR2 SASEGT. The V end was cut by 5 bases, the J end by 10 bases, with 21 bases between. The CDR3 extends over 15 amino acids. CDR3 sequence reads: CASSLGGTTQWEQFF. The DNA for the CDR3 is TGTGCCAGCAGTTTAGGGGGGACTACACAATGGGAGCAGTTCTTC.

The chain couples TRBV30 to TRBJ1-2, with a tentative D call TRBD1 (5 bases). The length of the CDR3 is 15 residues. The V and J ends lost 0 bases and 8 bases respectively, with 19 bases between them. CDR1 is GTSNPN, CDR2 SVGIG, per germline (reference sequence). The CDR3 sequence is CAWSVLGQGVEGYTF. The CDR3, as DNA: TGTGCCTGGAGTGTACTCGGTCAGGGTGTCGAAGGCTACACCTTC.

The CDR3 DNA sequence: TGTGCCAGCAGAGCCGAAGAAAAACTGTTTTTT. As protein: CASRAEEKLFF. The chain links TRBV2 to TRBJ1-4; D not resolved. The CDR3 totals 11 residues. V lost 6 bases to trimming and J lost 8 bases, with 7 bases between them. The germline gives CDR1 SNHLY, CDR2 FYNNEI. Using reference TRBV2 and TRBJ1-4 for the parts outside the CDR3, the full variable domain is EPEVTQTPSHQVTQMGQEVILRCVPISNHLYFYWYRQILGQKVEFLVSFYNNEISEKSEIFDDQFSVERPDGSNFTLKIRSTKLEDSAMYFCASRAEEKLFFGSGTQLSVL.

The table lists this clone with a few counts. The chain combines TRBV5-1 with TRBJ1-4; 7 nucleotides match TRBD1. The V segment lost 2 bases and the J segment 6 bases; nucleotides outside the gene matches: 4. This CDR3 is built from 14 residues. The germline V gene has CDR1 SGHRS and CDR2 YFSETQ. In DNA, the CDR3 is TGCGCCAGCAGCTTCAGGGGGTCGGATGAAAAACTGTTTTTT. Translated, it gives CASSFRGSDEKLFF.

The rearrangement joins TRBV6-6 to TRBJ2-3; weak D call: TRBD2 (5 bases). CDR1 MNHNY and CDR2 SVGAGI come from the germline V gene (reference sequence). V was trimmed by 8 bases and J by 3 bases, leaving 18 bases between them. This CDR3 spans 15 amino acids. The CDR3 loop reads CASARGVPATDTQYF. CDR3 nucleotide sequence: TGTGCCAGCGCTCGGGGAGTGCCTGCGACAGATACGCAGTATTTT.

As regards this clone: It is likely a read error, because the conserved phenylalanine at the end of the CDR3 is missing. Because the CDR3's place on the DNA is in doubt, the DNA is left out and the CDR3 is given as listed by TCRdb. The chain recombines TRBV28 with TRBJ1-2; TRBD1 is the table's D call, not checked against the DNA. The CDR3 spans 13 amino acids, including both terminal residues. The germline V gene has CDR1 MDHEN and CDR2 SYDVKM. The CDR3: CASSGSDRPRGDL.

The V and J genes are TRBV6-1 and TRBJ2-7; TRBD2 might be the D (5 bases). The CDR3 consists of 13 residues. The ends were cut back, 2 bases at V and 5 bases at J, with 10 bases in the middle. Germline loops: CDR1 MNHNS, CDR2 SASEGT. CDR3 amino acids: CASSEPSLNEQYF. As DNA, the CDR3 is TGTGCCAGCAGTGAACCTAGCCTAAACGAGCAGTACTTC.

The chain has TRBV28 and TRBJ2-7; D is uncertain. The germline V gene encodes CDR1 MDHEN and CDR2 SYDVKM. V was trimmed by 4 bases and J by 5 bases, leaving 12 bases between them. The CDR3 runs 13 residues. CDR3 in amino acids: CASSSPSIDEQYF. In DNA form, the CDR3 reads TGTGCCAGCAGTTCCCCCTCTATCGACGAGCAGTACTTC.

This chain uses TRBV29-1 with TRBJ1-1; perhaps TRBD1 as D (5 bases). CDR3 length: 16 residues. Trimming took off 4 bases at V and 5 bases at J, with 23 bases between the two ends. Germline CDR1 is SQVTM and CDR2 is ANQGSEA. The CDR3 region is CSVVGTVGGAGTEAFF. CDR3 DNA: TGCAGCGTTGTAGGGACGGTGGGGGGAGCGGGGACTGAAGCTTTCTTT.